The 2 T cell receptor beta chains below were found in one sample sequenced in a study of cytomegalovirus exposure and HLA in healthy donors. The PCR contained 60 Vbeta and 13 Jbeta primers. Some clones are missing from TCRdb's copy, which holds only in-frame ones; the method was immunoSEQ multiplex PCR. The table records 55,000 to 70,000 clones, under 80% of them present only once. Sequencing was carried out using PBMCs. Source of these receptors: a male donor in good health and CMV-seropositive.

The rearrangement links TRBV4-1 to TRBJ1-2, with 7 bases identical to TRBD1. The CDR3 is made up of 20 amino acids. J was trimmed by 6 bases and V by 0 bases; bases with no gene match: 22. Looked up from germline, CDR1 is MGHRA and CDR2 is YSYEKL. For the CDR3, the DNA is TGCGCCAGCAGCCAAGATCTATGCGGCGACAGGGCCAATCCTGGGGATGGCTACACCTTC. Translated, it gives CASSQDLCGDRANPGDGYTF.

The chain recombines TRBV7-8 with TRBJ1-1, with D possibly matching TRBD1 (5 bases). Germline V gives CDR1 SGHVS, CDR2 FQNEAQ. Deletions cut 3 bases from V and 1 base from J, with 12 bases between. CDR3 length: 15 amino acids. The CDR3, as DNA: TGTGCCAGCAGCTTTGGGGGGTCAGCGAACACTGAAGCTTTCTTT. Translated: CASSFGGSANTEAFF.